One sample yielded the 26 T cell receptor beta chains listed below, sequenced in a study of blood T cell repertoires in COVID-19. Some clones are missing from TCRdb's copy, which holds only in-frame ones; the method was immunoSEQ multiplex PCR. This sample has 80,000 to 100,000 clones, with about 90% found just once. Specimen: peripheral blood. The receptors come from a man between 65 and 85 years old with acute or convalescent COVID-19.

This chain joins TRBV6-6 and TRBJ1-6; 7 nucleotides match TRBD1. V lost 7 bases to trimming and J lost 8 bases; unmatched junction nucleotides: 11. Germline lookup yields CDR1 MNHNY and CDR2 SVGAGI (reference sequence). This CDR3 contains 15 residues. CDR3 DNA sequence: TGTGCCAGCACTCAACGCAAGGGGGCGGATTCACCCCTCCACTTT. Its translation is CASTQRKGADSPLHF.

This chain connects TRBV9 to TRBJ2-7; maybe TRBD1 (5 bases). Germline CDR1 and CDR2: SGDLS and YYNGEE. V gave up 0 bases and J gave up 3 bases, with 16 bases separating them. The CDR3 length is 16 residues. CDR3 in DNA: TGTGCCAGCAGCGTAGCTCTTGGGGCAGGCATCTACGAGCAGTACTTC. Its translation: CASSVALGAGIYEQYF.

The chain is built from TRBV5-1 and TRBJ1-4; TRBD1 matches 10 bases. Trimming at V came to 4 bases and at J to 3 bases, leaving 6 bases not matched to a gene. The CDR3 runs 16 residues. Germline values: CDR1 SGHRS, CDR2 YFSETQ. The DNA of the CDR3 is TGCGCCAGCAGCCGGGACAGGGGAGCTTCTAATGAAAAACTGTTTTTT. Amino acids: CASSRDRGASNEKLFF.

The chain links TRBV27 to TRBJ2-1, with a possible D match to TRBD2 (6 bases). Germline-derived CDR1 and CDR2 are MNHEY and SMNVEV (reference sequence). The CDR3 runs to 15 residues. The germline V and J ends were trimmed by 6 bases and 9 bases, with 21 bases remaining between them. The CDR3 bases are TGTGCCAGCAGCCCAAGGCAGGGAAAGGGAGGTGAGCAGTTCTTC. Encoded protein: CASSPRQGKGGEQFF.

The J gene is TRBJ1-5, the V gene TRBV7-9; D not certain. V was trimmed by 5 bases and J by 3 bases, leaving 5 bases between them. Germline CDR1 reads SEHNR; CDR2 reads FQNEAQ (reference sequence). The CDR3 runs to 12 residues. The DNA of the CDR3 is TGTGCCAGCAGCCTACCCAATCAGCCCCAGCATTTT. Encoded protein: CASSLPNQPQHF.

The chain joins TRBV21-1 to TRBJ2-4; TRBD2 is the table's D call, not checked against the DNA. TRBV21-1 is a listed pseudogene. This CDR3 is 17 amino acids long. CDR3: CASSKGWSTSGGKIQYF. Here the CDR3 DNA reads TGTGCCAGCAGCAAAGGATGGTCGACTAGCGGGGGGAAGATTCAGTACTTC.

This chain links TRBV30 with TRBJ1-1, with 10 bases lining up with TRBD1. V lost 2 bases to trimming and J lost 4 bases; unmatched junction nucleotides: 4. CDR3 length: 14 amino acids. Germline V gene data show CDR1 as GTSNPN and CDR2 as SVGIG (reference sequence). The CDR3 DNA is TGTGCCTGGAGTCCCGGGACAGGGGCCACTGAAGCTTTCTTT. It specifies CAWSPGTGATEAFF.

The CDR3 reads CASSRRGQGMLAGELGHSYEQYV. The DNA for the CDR3 is TGTGCCAGCAGCAGACGGGGACAGGGAATGCTAGCGGGAGAACTCGGGCATAGCTACGAGCAGTACGTC. The rearrangement links TRBV21-1 to TRBJ2-7; whether TRBD2, the table's D call, matches the DNA was not checked. TRBV21-1 corresponds to a pseudogene. The length of the CDR3 is 23 residues.

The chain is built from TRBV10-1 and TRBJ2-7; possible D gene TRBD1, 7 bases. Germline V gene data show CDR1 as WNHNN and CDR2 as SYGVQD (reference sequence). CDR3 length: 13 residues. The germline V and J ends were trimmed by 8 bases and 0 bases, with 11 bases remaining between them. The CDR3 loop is CASGRTGSYEQYF. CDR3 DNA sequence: TGCGCCAGCGGGAGGACAGGCTCCTACGAGCAGTACTTC.

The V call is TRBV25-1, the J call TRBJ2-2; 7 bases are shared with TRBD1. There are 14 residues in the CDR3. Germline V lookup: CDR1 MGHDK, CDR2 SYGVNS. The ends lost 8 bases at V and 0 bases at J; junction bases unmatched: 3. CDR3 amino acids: CASRGQTNTGELFF. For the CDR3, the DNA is TGTGCCAGCCGGGGACAGACGAACACCGGGGAGCTGTTTTTT.

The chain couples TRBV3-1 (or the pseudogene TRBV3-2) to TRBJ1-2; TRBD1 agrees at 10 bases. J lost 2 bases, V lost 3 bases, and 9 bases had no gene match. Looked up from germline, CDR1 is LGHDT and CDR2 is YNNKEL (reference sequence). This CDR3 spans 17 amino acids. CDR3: CASSHRQGANPNYGYTF. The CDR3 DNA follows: TGTGCCAGCAGCCACAGACAGGGGGCGAATCCAAACTATGGCTACACCTTC.

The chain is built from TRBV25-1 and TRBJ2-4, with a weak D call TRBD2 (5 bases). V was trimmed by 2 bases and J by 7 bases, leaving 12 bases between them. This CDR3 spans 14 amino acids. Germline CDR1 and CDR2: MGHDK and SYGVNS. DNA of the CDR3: TGTGCCAGCAGTGAACCGAACACGGGGAACATTCAGTACTTC. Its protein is CASSEPNTGNIQYF.

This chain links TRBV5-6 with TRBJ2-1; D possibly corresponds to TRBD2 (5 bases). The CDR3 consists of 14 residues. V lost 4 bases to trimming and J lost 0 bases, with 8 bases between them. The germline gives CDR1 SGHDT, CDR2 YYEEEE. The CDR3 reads CASSVRDSYNEQFF. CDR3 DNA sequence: TGTGCCAGCAGCGTCCGGGACTCCTACAATGAGCAGTTCTTC.

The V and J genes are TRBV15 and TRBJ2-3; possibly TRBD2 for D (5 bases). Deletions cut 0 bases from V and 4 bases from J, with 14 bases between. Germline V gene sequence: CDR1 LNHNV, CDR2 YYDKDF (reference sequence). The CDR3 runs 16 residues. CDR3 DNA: TGTGCCACCAGCAGAGAGGAAGGACTTGGCCCAGATACGCAGTATTTT. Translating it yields CATSREEGLGPDTQYF.

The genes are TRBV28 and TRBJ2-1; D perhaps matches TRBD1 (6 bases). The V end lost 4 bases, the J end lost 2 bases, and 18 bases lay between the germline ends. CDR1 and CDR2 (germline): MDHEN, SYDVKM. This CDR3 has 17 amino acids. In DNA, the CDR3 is TGTGCCAGCAGTTCGGTCCCGTGGGGGCGCCCCTACAATGAGCAGTTCTTC. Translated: CASSSVPWGRPYNEQFF.

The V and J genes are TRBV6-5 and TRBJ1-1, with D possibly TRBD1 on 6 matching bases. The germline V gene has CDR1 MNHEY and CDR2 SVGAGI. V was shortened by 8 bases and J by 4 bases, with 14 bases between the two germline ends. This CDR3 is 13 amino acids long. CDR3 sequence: CASQQKGGTEAFF. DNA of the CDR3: TGTGCCAGCCAACAGAAAGGGGGCACTGAAGCTTTCTTT.

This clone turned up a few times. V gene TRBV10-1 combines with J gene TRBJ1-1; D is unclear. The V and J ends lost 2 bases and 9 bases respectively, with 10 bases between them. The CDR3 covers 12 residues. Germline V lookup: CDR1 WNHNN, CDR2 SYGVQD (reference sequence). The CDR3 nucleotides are TGCGCCAGCAGTGAGATTAGGAGGAAAGCTTTCTTT. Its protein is CASSEIRRKAFF.

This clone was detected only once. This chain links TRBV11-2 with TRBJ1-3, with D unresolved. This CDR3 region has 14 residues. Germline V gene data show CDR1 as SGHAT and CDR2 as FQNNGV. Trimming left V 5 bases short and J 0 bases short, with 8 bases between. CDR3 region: CASSEVRSGNTIYF. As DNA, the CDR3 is TGTGCCAGCAGCGAGGTGCGCTCTGGAAACACCATATATTTT.

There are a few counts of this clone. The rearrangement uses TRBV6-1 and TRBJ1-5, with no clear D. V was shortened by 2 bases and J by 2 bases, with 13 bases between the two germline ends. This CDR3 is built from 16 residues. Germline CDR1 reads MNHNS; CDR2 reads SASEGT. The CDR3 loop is CASSESGAAGNQPQHF. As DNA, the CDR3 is TGTGCCAGCAGTGAAAGCGGAGCCGCGGGCAATCAGCCCCAGCATTTT.

The CDR3 protein is CASSLSGAGNEQFF. DNA of the CDR3: TGTGCCAGCAGCCTTAGCGGGGCTGGGAATGAGCAGTTCTTC. The chain recombines TRBV3-1 (or the pseudogene TRBV3-2) with TRBJ2-1, with 8 bases fitting TRBD2. Germline trimming cut 4 bases from V and 7 bases from J; bases unmatched to any gene: 6. Germline values: CDR1 LGHDT, CDR2 YNNKEL (reference sequence). CDR3 length: 14 amino acids.

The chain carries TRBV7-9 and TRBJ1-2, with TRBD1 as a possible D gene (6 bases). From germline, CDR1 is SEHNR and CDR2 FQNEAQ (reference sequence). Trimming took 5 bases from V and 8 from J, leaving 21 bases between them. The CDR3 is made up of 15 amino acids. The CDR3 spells CASSTGQSLLFGYTF. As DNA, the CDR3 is TGTGCCAGCAGCACCGGACAGTCCCTTCTATTCGGCTACACCTTC. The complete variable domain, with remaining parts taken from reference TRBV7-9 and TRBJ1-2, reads DTGVSQNPRHKITKRGQNVTFRCDPISEHNRLYWYRQTLGQGPEFLTYFQNEAQLEKSRLLSDRFSAERPKGSFSTLEIQRTEQGDSAMYLCASSTGQSLLFGYTFGSGTRLTVV.

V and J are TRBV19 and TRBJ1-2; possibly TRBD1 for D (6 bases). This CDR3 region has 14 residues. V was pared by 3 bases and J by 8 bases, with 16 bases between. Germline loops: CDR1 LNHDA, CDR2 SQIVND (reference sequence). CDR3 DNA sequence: TGTGCCAGTAGTATCCGAACTACAGGGAACGGCTACACCTTC. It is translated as CASSIRTTGNGYTF. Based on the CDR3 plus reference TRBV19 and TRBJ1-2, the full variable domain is DGGITQSPKYLFRKEGQNVTLSCEQNLNHDAMYWYRQDPGQGLRLIYYSQIVNDFQKGDIAEGYSVSREKKESFPLTVTSAQKNPTAFYLCASSIRTTGNGYTFGSGTRLTVV.

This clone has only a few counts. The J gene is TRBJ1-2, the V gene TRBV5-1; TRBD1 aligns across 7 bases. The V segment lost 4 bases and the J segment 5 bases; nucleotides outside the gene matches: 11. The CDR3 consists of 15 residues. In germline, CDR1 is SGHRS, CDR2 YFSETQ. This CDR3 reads CASSPGTEVEYGYTF. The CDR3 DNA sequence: TGCGCCAGCAGCCCTGGGACAGAGGTGGAGTATGGCTACACCTTC.

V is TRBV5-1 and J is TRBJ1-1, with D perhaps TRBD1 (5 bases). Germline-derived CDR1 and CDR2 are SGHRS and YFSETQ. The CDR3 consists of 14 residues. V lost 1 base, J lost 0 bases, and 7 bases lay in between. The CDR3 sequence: CASSLPGMNTEAFF. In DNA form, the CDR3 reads TGCGCCAGCAGCTTGCCAGGGATGAACACTGAAGCTTTCTTT. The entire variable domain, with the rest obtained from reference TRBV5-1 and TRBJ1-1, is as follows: KAGVTQTPRYLIKTRGQQVTLSCSPISGHRSVSWYQQTPGQGLQFLFEYFSETQRNKGNFPGRFSGRQFSNSRSEMNVSTLELGDSALYLCASSLPGMNTEAFFGQGTRLTVV.

CDR3 in DNA: TGTGCCAGCAGTCGAGCGGGGCCAGGCTCCTACAATGAGCAGTTCTTC. Protein sequence: CASSRAGPGSYNEQFF. V usage is TRBV6-6 and J usage is TRBJ2-1; 7 positions agree with TRBD2. Germline CDR1 is MNHNY and CDR2 is SVGAGI (reference sequence). The V gene end was trimmed by 5 bases and the J gene end by 0 bases; junction bases not matched to a gene: 7. The CDR3 length is 16 residues.

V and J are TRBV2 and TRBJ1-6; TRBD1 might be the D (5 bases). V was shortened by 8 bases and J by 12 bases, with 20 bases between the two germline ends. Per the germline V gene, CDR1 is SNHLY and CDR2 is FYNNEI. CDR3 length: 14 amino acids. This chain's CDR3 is CASLWQGGVGPLHF. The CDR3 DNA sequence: TGTGCCAGCCTTTGGCAGGGAGGGGTCGGACCCCTCCACTTT.